These 14 T cell receptor beta chains were sequenced from one sample in a study of T cell responses to AZD1222 COVID-19 vaccine. TCRdb's copy holds only in-frame clones and misses some; the assay was immunoSEQ multiplex PCR. The data show around 100,000 clones, approximately 89% seen once. The material sequenced was peripheral blood, taken 28 days after the second dose of the MenACWY control vaccine. The receptors shown here come from an adult who received the MenACWY meningococcal vaccine as a control.

This chain joins TRBV6-6 and TRBJ2-7, with D perhaps TRBD1 (5 bases). CDR3 length: 13 amino acids. Germline V gene data show CDR1 as MNHNY and CDR2 as SVGAGI (reference sequence). V was clipped by 6 bases and J by 9 bases, with 18 bases between them. CDR3 bases: TGTGCCAGCAGCTCTGGGGCCAGGGTTGGGCAGTACTTC. Protein sequence: CASSSGARVGQYF.

This chain connects TRBV19 to TRBJ2-3; 13 bases match TRBD2. This CDR3 has 14 residues. Unmatched junction bases numbered 1, after V lost 6 bases and J lost 4 bases. CDR1 and CDR2 from the germline V gene are LNHDA and SQIVND (reference sequence). CDR3 DNA: TGTGCCAGTAGCACTAGCGGGGGGGCAGATACGCAGTATTTT. This translates into CASSTSGGADTQYF. Variable domain in full (rest from reference TRBV19 and TRBJ2-3): DGGITQSPKYLFRKEGQNVTLSCEQNLNHDAMYWYRQDPGQGLRLIYYSQIVNDFQKGDIAEGYSVSREKKESFPLTVTSAQKNPTAFYLCASSTSGGADTQYFGPGTRLTVL.

The chain has TRBV5-1 and TRBJ1-1, with D perhaps matching TRBD1 (5 bases). This CDR3 contains 14 residues. The ends were cut back, 1 base at V and 5 bases at J, with 12 bases in the middle. CDR1 and CDR2 from the germline V gene are SGHRS and YFSETQ. CDR3 residues: CASSLSAGLTEAFF. The CDR3 DNA reads as TGCGCCAGCAGCTTGTCGGCAGGGTTGACTGAAGCTTTCTTT.

The chain employs TRBV6-5 and TRBJ2-3, with D unresolved. Looked up from germline, CDR1 is MNHEY and CDR2 is SVGAGI. Trimming pared 6 bases from V and 2 bases from J, leaving 6 bases between. This CDR3 has 12 amino acids. CDR3 DNA sequence: TGTGCCAGCAGCCAACCCACAGATACGCAGTATTTT. Translating it yields CASSQPTDTQYF.

V gene TRBV7-9 combines with J gene TRBJ1-1; D unresolved. Germline V gene lookup returns CDR1 SEHNR and CDR2 FQNEAQ (reference sequence). V lost 5 bases and J 0 bases, leaving 13 bases between the germline ends. The CDR3 runs 15 residues. In DNA form, the CDR3 reads TGTGCCAGCAGCCCCGCTAGTAACCTGAACACTGAAGCTTTCTTT. It is translated as CASSPASNLNTEAFF.

The chain recombines TRBV4-1 with TRBJ2-5, with D tentatively TRBD2 (6 bases). This CDR3 is built from 14 residues. The germline CDR1 and CDR2 sequences are MGHRA and YSYEKL. The V end was cut by 5 bases, the J end by 4 bases, with 14 bases between. The CDR3 nucleotides are TGCGCCAGCAGCTATAGCGGATCTGGAGAGACCCAGTACTTC. Amino acid sequence: CASSYSGSGETQYF.

V is TRBV13 and J is TRBJ2-3; D gene uncertain. The CDR3 length is 15 residues. Trimming removed 1 base at V and 1 base at J, with 9 bases between. Germline assignment: CDR1 PRHDT and CDR2 FYEKMQ (reference sequence). The CDR3, as DNA: TGTGCCAGCAGCTTAGTTAGGACCCGCACAGATACGCAGTATTTT. Translation: CASSLVRTRTDTQYF.

The chain uses TRBV7-8 and TRBJ1-5, with no clear D. Germline V gene sequence: CDR1 SGHVS, CDR2 FQNEAQ. The V and J ends lost 6 bases and 2 bases respectively, with 5 bases between them. The length of the CDR3 is 12 residues. As DNA, the CDR3 is TGTGCCAGCAGTATCGGCAATCAGCCCCAGCATTTT. Its protein is CASSIGNQPQHF.

This clone has only a few counts. The chain recombines TRBV28 with TRBJ1-2; no definite D call. Germline V lookup: CDR1 MDHEN, CDR2 SYDVKM. V dropped 8 bases and J dropped 1 base, with 11 bases sitting between them. This CDR3 spans 13 amino acids. Here the CDR3 reads CASRDGRNYGYTF. The DNA for the CDR3 is TGTGCCAGCCGTGACGGGCGTAACTATGGCTACACCTTC.

The chain has TRBV5-1 and TRBJ2-3; D possibly matches TRBD1 or TRBD2 (7 bases each). Trimming shortened V by 6 bases and J by 7 bases, and 15 bases separated the two germline ends. The CDR3 length is 13 residues. Germline V gene sequence: CDR1 SGHRS, CDR2 YFSETQ. The CDR3, as DNA: TGCGCCAGCAACCAGGGGGGGTCATATACGCAGTATTTT. This sequence encodes CASNQGGSYTQYF.

The chain couples TRBV4-1 to TRBJ2-7; 10 bases match TRBD2. In germline, CDR1 is MGHRA, CDR2 YSYEKL. This CDR3 is built from 17 residues. Trimming took 3 bases from V and 3 from J; bases not matched to a gene: 11. The CDR3 nucleotides read TGCGCCAGCAGCCACGAACTCCTAGCGGGGGTTAACTACGAGCAGTACTTC. It yields the protein CASSHELLAGVNYEQYF.

V gene TRBV9 combines with J gene TRBJ2-2, with D hard to call. The V gene lost 4 bases and the J gene lost 4 bases, with 11 bases spanning the gap. The CDR3 is made up of 14 amino acids. Looked up from germline, CDR1 is SGDLS and CDR2 is YYNGEE. CDR3 residues: CASSPRVGTGELFF. For the CDR3, the DNA is TGTGCCAGCAGCCCTCGTGTCGGCACCGGGGAGCTGTTTTTT.

The gene calls are TRBV7-2 and TRBJ1-5, with TRBD1 matching over 8 bases. Germline CDR1 reads SGHTA; CDR2 reads FQGNSA. Trimming took 2 bases from V and 0 from J; bases not matched to a gene: 3. CDR3 length equals 16 residues. This CDR3 is CASSLQGAYSNQPQHF. The CDR3 coding sequence is TGTGCCAGCAGCTTACAGGGGGCCTATAGCAATCAGCCCCAGCATTTT.

This chain connects TRBV28 to TRBJ1-1, with 10 bases matching TRBD1. This CDR3 region has 19 residues. Germline-derived CDR1 and CDR2 are MDHEN and SYDVKM. Trimming took 4 bases from V and 6 from J; bases not matched to a gene: 20. The chain's CDR3 is CASSSFPGTGALQPPEAFF. The CDR3 nucleotides are TGTGCCAGCAGTTCCTTTCCCGGGACAGGGGCCCTTCAGCCGCCTGAAGCTTTCTTT.